The 13 T cell receptor beta chains in this list originate from one sample, sequenced in a study of T-cell memory formation after mild COVID-19 (dated by TCRdb to the early 2020s). The library was prepared using 5' RACE. TCRdb records Illumina NovaSeq 6000 as the sequencer. The raw public data were reprocessed by TCRdb itself: fastp quality trimming at Q25, MiXCR clonotype calling, in-frame beta chains only. Entries that share a CDR3 protein sequence are merged under the most common genes and DNA. In all, the sample holds 500,000 to 600,000 distinct CDR3 sequences, and more than 15% of those were seen once. Around 12% of the sample goes to the ten largest clones. Sequenced sample: PBMCs or a T cell subset sorted from them (not recorded which). The receptors were gathered from an adult woman who had mild COVID-19 (a few samples of this study predate the infection). The sample titles of this study are shuffled in the database, so cell type and time point are left out; the donor was told from shared clones.

Only a few counts were recorded for this clonotype. The chain combines TRBV11-2 with TRBJ2-5; 9 positions match TRBD1. The CDR3 spans 15 residues. V gave up 5 bases and J gave up 4 bases; unmatched junction bases: 8. Germline-derived CDR1 and CDR2 are SGHAT and FQNNGV. The CDR3 bases are TGTGCCAGCAGCACCCGGACAGGGGAGACAGAGACCCAGTACTTC. Translating gives CASSTRTGETETQYF.

The chain is built from TRBV6-6 and TRBJ1-1, with D possibly TRBD1 on 5 matching bases. Germline lookup yields CDR1 MNHNY and CDR2 SVGAGI (reference sequence). V lost 1 base, J lost 5 bases, and 17 bases lay in between. The CDR3 totals 16 residues. The CDR3 region is CASSYYEGLRGTEAFF. CDR3 sequence (DNA): TGTGCCAGCAGTTACTACGAGGGGCTGAGAGGGACTGAAGCTTTCTTT.

The chain joins TRBV7-9 to TRBJ2-7; D unclear. Per the germline V gene, CDR1 is SEHNR and CDR2 is FQNEAQ (reference sequence). V gave up 5 bases and J gave up 0 bases, with 8 bases separating them. CDR3 length: 13 residues. The CDR3 here is CASSPANSYEQYF. The DNA of the CDR3 is TGTGCCAGCAGCCCGGCCAACTCCTACGAGCAGTACTTC.

V gene TRBV19 combines with J gene TRBJ1-2, with D perhaps TRBD1 (6 bases). The CDR3 is 15 residues long. Germline CDR1 reads LNHDA; CDR2 reads SQIVND (reference sequence). V was pared by 5 bases and J by 2 bases, with 15 bases between. The DNA for the CDR3 is TGTGCCAGTAGTTCCATTGACAGGATGAACTATGGCTACACCTTC. This sequence encodes CASSSIDRMNYGYTF.

This clonotype was seen only a few times. The chain has TRBV7-6 and TRBJ1-1; TRBD1 might be the D (5 bases). This CDR3 is 16 amino acids long. Looked up from germline, CDR1 is SGHVS and CDR2 is FNYEAQ. The V and J ends lost 0 bases and 1 base respectively, with 12 bases between them. The CDR3 DNA is TGTGCCAGCAGCTTAGCAGCGGCGGACAAGAACACTGAAGCTTTCTTT. Its translation: CASSLAAADKNTEAFF.

This chain connects TRBV12-3 or TRBV12-4 to TRBJ2-1, with TRBD1 matching over 10 bases. J gave up 0 bases and V 7 bases, and 3 bases lay outside the gene matches. CDR3 size: 15 residues. CDR3 in DNA: TGTGCCAGCAAGTGGACAGGGGGCTCCTACAATGAGCAGTTCTTC. Protein: CASKWTGGSYNEQFF.

V gene TRBV7-9 combines with J gene TRBJ2-5; D unresolved. CDR1 and CDR2 (germline): SEHNR, FQNEAQ (reference sequence). The CDR3 loop spans 13 amino acids. Trimming stripped 5 bases from V and 0 bases from J, with 7 bases between. Here the CDR3 DNA reads TGTGCCAGCAGCCCCCGGGACCAAGAGACCCAGTACTTC. It codes for CASSPRDQETQYF.

This clonotype was counted only a few times. This chain links TRBV4-1 with TRBJ2-4; 9 bases match TRBD1. Germline CDR1 and CDR2: MGHRA and YSYEKL. The CDR3 spans 15 residues. The trim removed 2 bases at V and 6 bases at J, leaving 5 bases unmatched. CDR3: CASSQLPGQGNIQYF. The DNA of the CDR3 is TGCGCCAGCAGCCAACTACCGGGACAGGGAAACATTCAGTACTTC.

The sample holds a few counts of this clonotype. The J gene is TRBJ2-5, the V gene TRBV5-1; D perhaps matches TRBD2 (7 bases). Deletions cut 4 bases from V and 4 bases from J, with 20 bases between. This CDR3 comprises 16 residues. Germline V gene data show CDR1 as SGHRS and CDR2 as YFSETQ. Here the CDR3 reads CASSGGASGVGETQYF. CDR3 coding DNA: TGCGCCAGCAGCGGGGGGGCCTCGGGAGTTGGAGAGACCCAGTACTTC.

V gene TRBV7-2 combines with J gene TRBJ1-1; 7 positions agree with TRBD1. The CDR3 extends over 14 amino acids. V was clipped by 5 bases and J by 5 bases; unmatched bases: 8. CDR1 is SGHTA and CDR2 is FQGNSA in the germline V gene. CDR3 protein: CASSPRRGGTEAFF. The CDR3 bases are TGTGCCAGCAGCCCCCGCAGGGGGGGAACTGAAGCTTTCTTT. Using reference TRBV7-2 and TRBJ1-1 for the parts outside the CDR3, the full variable domain is GAGVSQSPSNKVTEKGKDVELRCDPISGHTALYWYRQSLGQGLEFLIYFQGNSAPDKSGLPSDRFSAERTGGSVSTLTIQRTQQEDSAVYLCASSPRRGGTEAFFGQGTRLTVV.

This clonotype was detected a few times. The chain has TRBV30 and TRBJ1-6; perhaps TRBD1 as D (5 bases). CDR1 GTSNPN and CDR2 SVGIG come from the germline V gene (reference sequence). Trimming removed 2 bases from V and 7 bases from J, with 15 bases in between. The CDR3 totals 15 residues. The CDR3 nucleotides read TGTGCCTGGAGTCTACGGGCAGGGATCAATTCACCCCTCCACTTT. Protein product: CAWSLRAGINSPLHF. Based on the CDR3 plus reference TRBV30 and TRBJ1-6, the full variable domain is SQTIHQWPATLVQPVGSPLSLECTVEGTSNPNLYWYRQAAGRGLQLLFYSVGIGQISSEVPQNLSASRPQDRQFILSSKKLLLSDSGFYLCAWSLRAGINSPLHFGNGTRLTVT.

Only a few counts were recorded for this clonotype. This chain links TRBV3-1 with TRBJ2-7, with 8 positions matching TRBD1. The germline V gene has CDR1 LGHDT and CDR2 YNNKEL (reference sequence). V was clipped by 4 bases and J by 4 bases; unmatched bases: 9. The CDR3 runs 15 residues. The CDR3 protein is CASSLRTGIGYEQYF. As DNA, the CDR3 is TGTGCCAGCAGCCTTCGGACAGGGATAGGATACGAGCAGTACTTC.

J is TRBJ1-1 and V is TRBV28, with 8 bases fitting TRBD1. CDR3 length equals 12 residues. Germline loops: CDR1 MDHEN, CDR2 SYDVKM. The trim removed 5 bases at V and 11 bases at J, leaving 7 bases unmatched. CDR3 sequence: CASSAGQGWAFF. CDR3 nucleotides: TGTGCCAGCAGTGCAGGACAGGGTTGGGCTTTCTTT.